This T cell receptor (beta chain) is from a study of T cells in tuberculosis. The overall study: PBMC were archived before or within 7 days of starting treatment.

As to time point: new active TB diagnosis, blood taken before or within 7 days of starting treatment. CDR1 is LGHNA, CDR2 YSLEER, per germline. This CDR3 has 15 amino acids. Between the trimmed V and J ends, which lost 1 base and 6 bases, there was a span of 12 bases. The repertoire was sequenced with immunoSEQ multiplex PCR; TCRdb's copy has only in-frame clones and lacks some. This sample has 25,000 to 35,000 clones, with roughly nine tenths found just once. A single count supports this clone. This TCR derives from an adult with tuberculosis. The material sequenced was PBMCs, taken at tuberculosis diagnosis. V gene TRBV4-3 combines with J gene TRBJ2-2; D is perhaps TRBD1 (6 bases). DNA of the CDR3: TGCGCCAGCAGCCAAGCGACAGGTTTCCCCGGGGAGCTGTTTTTT. It is translated as CASSQATGFPGELFF.